A single T cell receptor beta chain is shown here with its context. This sample is part of a study of blood T cell repertoires in COVID-19. At the level of the study: Sources were T cells, B-cell-depleted T cells, or PBMCs; the material itself was cDNA or gDNA.

Trimming took off 8 bases at V and 0 bases at J, with 23 bases between the two ends. The CDR3 runs to 19 residues. Per germline, CDR1 MDHEN and CDR2 SYDVKM. Clinical history reported by participants formed the basis on which cohorts were assigned. Sequencing used immunoSEQ multiplex PCR; TCRdb keeps in-frame clones, though not all of them. The data show 120,000 to 150,000 clones, approximately 90% seen once. This rearrangement joins TRBV28 to TRBJ2-6; a weak D match, TRBD2 (5 bases). Specimen: PBMCs or T cells enriched from blood (not recorded which). The TCR sequence derives from a woman in her 30s with acute COVID-19. CDR3: CASGLYRGHLSSGANVLTF. Written as DNA, the CDR3 is TGTGCCAGCGGGTTGTACCGAGGGCACCTCAGCTCTGGGGCCAACGTCCTGACTTTC.